These 17 T cell receptor beta chains were sequenced from one sample in a study of cytomegalovirus exposure and HLA in healthy donors. Primers for the PCR totalled 60 Vbeta and 13 Jbeta. Using immunoSEQ multiplex PCR, the repertoire was profiled, and TCRdb retains in-frame clones only, with some absent. Here the sample spans some 140,000 clones, about 68% being singletons. The sample comprised PBMCs. Receptor source: a human donor in good health.

This sequence joins TRBV9 and TRBJ2-1, with TRBD2 matching over 14 bases. This CDR3 contains 19 residues. The trim removed 3 bases at V and 0 bases at J, leaving 8 bases unmatched. Germline values: CDR1 SGDLS, CDR2 YYNGEE. This CDR3 reads CASSGGLAGAPSSYNEQFF. The CDR3 coding sequence is TGTGCCAGCAGCGGGGGACTAGCGGGAGCCCCGAGCTCCTACAATGAGCAGTTCTTC.

This chain joins TRBV7-9 and TRBJ1-5, with 9 bases matching TRBD1. This CDR3 spans 17 amino acids. Germline V CDR1 and CDR2: SEHNR, FQNEAQ (reference sequence). V shed 3 bases, J shed 9 bases, and the junction held 15 bases outside the gene matches. Here the CDR3 reads CASSLYTGQGGNRPQHF. CDR3 DNA: TGTGCCAGCAGCTTGTACACGGGACAGGGAGGTAACCGGCCCCAGCATTTT.

The V gene is TRBV7-9, the J gene TRBJ2-2; 7 bases agree with TRBD1. With V trimmed by 5 bases and J by 6 bases, 6 bases remained unmatched. Germline V gives CDR1 SEHNR, CDR2 FQNEAQ (reference sequence). There are 14 residues in the CDR3. The CDR3 sequence is CASSLDRAPGELFF. The CDR3 nucleotides read TGTGCCAGCAGCCTAGACAGGGCCCCCGGGGAGCTGTTTTTT.

CDR3 nucleotides: TGCGCCAGCAGCTTGGGACTAGCGGCCTACAATGAGCAGTTCTTC. Its translation is CASSLGLAAYNEQFF. V gene TRBV4-1 combines with J gene TRBJ2-1; 11 bases are a match to TRBD2. The CDR3 covers 15 residues. V lost 5 bases and J lost 2; bases outside the gene matches: 2. From germline, CDR1 is MGHRA and CDR2 YSYEKL.

This clone was observed once. J is TRBJ2-5 and V is TRBV2, with 12 positions matching TRBD2. CDR3 length equals 16 residues. Trimming took 5 bases from V and 3 from J; bases not matched to a gene: 7. Germline V gene data show CDR1 as SNHLY and CDR2 as FYNNEI. In DNA, the CDR3 is TGTGCCAGCAGTCCGTCCAGACTAGCGGGAGAAGAGACCCAGTACTTC. Its translation is CASSPSRLAGEETQYF.

This clone showed up just a few times. CDR3 amino acids: CASSLAGQLGNTIYF. The CDR3 DNA reads TGTGCCAGCAGCTTAGCGGGACAGCTCGGAAACACCATATATTTT. J is TRBJ1-3 and V is TRBV7-9; 7 nucleotides line up with TRBD1. Germline-derived CDR1 and CDR2 are SEHNR and FQNEAQ (reference sequence). Trimming took 0 bases from V and 4 from J; bases not matched to a gene: 3. The CDR3 has 15 residues.

There are a few counts of this clone. V gene TRBV9 combines with J gene TRBJ2-3; 8 nucleotides line up with TRBD1. The ends lost 3 bases at V and 4 bases at J; junction bases unmatched: 4. The V gene's germline CDR1 is SGDLS and CDR2 YYNGEE. The CDR3 runs to 14 residues. The chain's CDR3 is CASSARQGSDTQYF. DNA of the CDR3: TGTGCCAGCAGCGCCAGACAGGGGTCAGATACGCAGTATTTT.

CDR3: CASSALAGRGSLAKNIQYF. The CDR3 nucleotides read TGTGCCAGCAGTGCCCTTGCGGGGAGAGGCTCTCTAGCCAAAAACATTCAGTACTTC. The chain links TRBV6-1 to TRBJ2-4; possible D gene TRBD2, 6 bases. The CDR3 consists of 19 residues. V dropped 4 bases and J dropped 0 bases, with 22 bases sitting between them. CDR1 and CDR2 from the germline V gene are MNHNS and SASEGT.

Only one count was recorded for this clone. As DNA, the CDR3 is TGTGCCAGCAGTTTAATGGCTAGCTTGGGCACAGATACGCAGTATTTT. It encodes CASSLMASLGTDTQYF. The chain combines TRBV28 with TRBJ2-3; perhaps TRBD2 as D (5 bases). CDR1 is MDHEN, CDR2 SYDVKM, per germline. The CDR3 runs to 16 residues. Trimming stripped 2 bases from V and 1 base from J, with 13 bases between.

The CDR3 here is CATGRLRTYNEQFF. In nucleotides, the CDR3 is TGTGCCACCGGGAGGTTACGGACCTACAATGAGCAGTTCTTC. This sequence joins TRBV28 and TRBJ2-1, with 7 bases that match TRBD2. The CDR3 is made up of 14 amino acids. Unmatched junction bases numbered 8, after V lost 10 bases and J lost 2 bases. Germline-derived CDR1 and CDR2 are MDHEN and SYDVKM.

The rearrangement uses TRBV5-8 and TRBJ1-5, with D maybe TRBD1 (5 bases). The CDR3 has 15 amino acids. With 4 bases removed from V and 5 bases from J, the gap between germline ends came to 16 bases. CDR1 is SGHTS, CDR2 YDEGEE, per germline. CDR3 sequence (DNA): TGTGCCAGCAGCCCTATTGGGGGGTTAGATCAGCCCCAGCATTTT. It is translated as CASSPIGGLDQPQHF.

This clone was seen a few times. The chain combines TRBV11-2 with TRBJ1-1, with D hard to call. The CDR3 runs 15 residues. The V gene lost 5 bases and the J gene lost 2 bases, with 15 bases spanning the gap. Per the germline V gene, CDR1 is SGHAT and CDR2 is FQNNGV. This CDR3 reads CASSPNRGPNTEAFF. For the CDR3, the DNA is TGTGCCAGCAGCCCAAACCGGGGTCCAAACACTGAAGCTTTCTTT.

The chain combines TRBV4-1 with TRBJ1-5; D is uncertain. The V gene lost 0 bases and the J gene lost 0 bases, with 21 bases spanning the gap. The CDR3 is made up of 20 amino acids. CDR1 and CDR2 from the germline V gene are MGHRA and YSYEKL. The CDR3 sequence is CASSQDYLQPDQYSNQPQHF. The CDR3 nucleotides read TGCGCCAGCAGCCAAGACTATTTACAGCCCGACCAGTATAGCAATCAGCCCCAGCATTTT.

The chain employs TRBV4-3 and TRBJ2-7; 9 nucleotides align to TRBD2. V shed 4 bases, J shed 5 bases, and the junction held 15 bases outside the gene matches. The CDR3 length is 17 residues. Germline V gene sequence: CDR1 LGHNA, CDR2 YSLEER. The CDR3 protein is CASSLELAGPLGHEQYF. CDR3 bases: TGCGCCAGCAGCCTGGAGCTAGCGGGGCCCCTCGGGCACGAGCAGTACTTC.

This clone was counted once. The V call is TRBV15, the J call TRBJ1-3; maybe TRBD1 (6 bases). V lost 1 base to trimming and J lost 6 bases, with 10 bases between them. This CDR3 region has 14 residues. The V gene's germline CDR1 is LNHNV and CDR2 YYDKDF (reference sequence). Here the CDR3 DNA reads TGTGCCACCAGCAGAGGTGGACAGACAAACACCATATATTTT. Translated: CATSRGGQTNTIYF.

This clone is a singleton in its sample. V is TRBV5-1 and J is TRBJ2-7; TRBD1 matches 9 bases. The junction had 9 bases not matched to a gene; V was cut back by 5 bases and J by 6 bases. The CDR3 covers 14 residues. CDR1 and CDR2 from the germline V gene are SGHRS and YFSETQ. As DNA, the CDR3 is TGCGCCAGCAGAAGCTTACAGGGGGCGGGCGAGCAGTACTTC. This encodes CASRSLQGAGEQYF.

J is TRBJ2-7 and V is TRBV19, with TRBD2 matching 12 bases. The CDR3 has 15 residues. With 6 bases clipped from V and 1 base from J, the junction kept 4 bases outside the gene matches. Germline-derived CDR1 and CDR2 are LNHDA and SQIVND (reference sequence). The CDR3, as DNA: TGTGCCAGTAGAGAACTAGCGGGAGGATCCTACGAGCAGTACTTC. Protein sequence: CASRELAGGSYEQYF.